This T cell receptor (beta chain) was profiled in a study of blood T cell repertoires in COVID-19. Overall study context: There were acute and convalescent COVID-19 samples, and they came from the United States, Italy and Spain. The analysed material was cDNA or gDNA that came from T cells, B-cell-depleted T cells, or PBMCs.

The method was immunoSEQ multiplex PCR; TCRdb's version includes in-frame clones alone and lacks a portion of them. The sample has around 260,000 clones, about 88% seen once. Trimming shortened V by 1 base and J by 0 bases, and 19 bases separated the two germline ends. In germline, CDR1 is MNHEY, CDR2 SMNVEV (reference sequence). This CDR3 spans 19 amino acids. The clonotype comes from an older woman with COVID-19, enrolled during active disease. The sequenced material came from peripheral blood. V usage is TRBV27 and J usage is TRBJ1-5; the D gene is possibly TRBD1 (6 bases). CDR3 loop: CASSLWPPRRGGSNQPQHF. CDR3 nucleotide sequence: TGTGCCAGCAGTTTATGGCCCCCGCGCAGGGGTGGTAGCAATCAGCCCCAGCATTTT.